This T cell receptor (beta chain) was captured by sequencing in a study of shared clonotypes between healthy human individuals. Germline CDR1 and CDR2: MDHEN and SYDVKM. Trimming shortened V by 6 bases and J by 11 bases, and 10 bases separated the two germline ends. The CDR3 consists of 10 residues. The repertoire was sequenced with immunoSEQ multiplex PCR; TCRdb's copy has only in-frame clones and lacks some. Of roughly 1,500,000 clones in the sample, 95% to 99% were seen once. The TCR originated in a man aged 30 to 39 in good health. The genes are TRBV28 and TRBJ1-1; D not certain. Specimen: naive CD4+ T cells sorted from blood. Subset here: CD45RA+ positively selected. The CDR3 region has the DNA TGTGCCAGCAGGGGCGGGGAGGCTTTCTTT. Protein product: CASRGGEAFF.